This T cell receptor (beta chain) was observed in a study of blood T cell repertoires in COVID-19. Overall study: PBMCs, B-cell-depleted T cells, or T cells were the source of the cDNA or gDNA that made up the material.

Here immunoSEQ multiplex PCR was the method, and the copy in TCRdb shows in-frame clones only, minus some. The sample contains about 240,000 clones, around 90% of which appear only once. The V and J ends lost 1 base and 0 bases, in that order; junction bases with no gene match: 8. The germline V gene has CDR1 SGHRS and CDR2 YFSETQ. The CDR3 length is 18 residues. The origin of this receptor is a man in his 60s who had recovered from COVID-19. What was sequenced was peripheral blood. The chain employs TRBV5-1 and TRBJ2-5; the match to TRBD2 covers 11 bases. This chain's CDR3 is CASSLRPSGGTYQETQYF. The CDR3 DNA reads TGCGCCAGCAGCTTGAGGCCTAGCGGGGGGACGTACCAAGAGACCCAGTACTTC.